The T cell receptor beta chain described here comes from a study of blood T cell repertoires in COVID-19. Whole-study context: Collection of acute and convalescent COVID-19 samples took place in the United States, Italy and Spain.

Original processing notes: Reference gene primer amplification gave estimated nucleated cell counts. TCRdb keeps only in-frame clones here, not all; method: immunoSEQ multiplex PCR. V and J calls and clone size come straight from that table; D and trimming were deduced from the DNA. The sample lists just under 350,000 clones; 87% were seen once. The ends were cut back, 0 bases at V and 5 bases at J, with 10 bases in the middle. The CDR3 totals 15 residues. From germline, CDR1 is MRHNA and CDR2 SNTAGT. Seattle's enrolled individuals joined amid active infection and were then monitored longitudinally. Sequencing was carried out using peripheral blood. The chain carries TRBV6-4 and TRBJ1-4; no reliable D call. This receptor was obtained from a woman aged 45-60 years with COVID-19, enrolled during active disease. The CDR3 region has the DNA TGTGCCAGCAGTGACTCGTACAGTAAAAATGAAAAACTGTTTTTT. Protein: CASSDSYSKNEKLFF.